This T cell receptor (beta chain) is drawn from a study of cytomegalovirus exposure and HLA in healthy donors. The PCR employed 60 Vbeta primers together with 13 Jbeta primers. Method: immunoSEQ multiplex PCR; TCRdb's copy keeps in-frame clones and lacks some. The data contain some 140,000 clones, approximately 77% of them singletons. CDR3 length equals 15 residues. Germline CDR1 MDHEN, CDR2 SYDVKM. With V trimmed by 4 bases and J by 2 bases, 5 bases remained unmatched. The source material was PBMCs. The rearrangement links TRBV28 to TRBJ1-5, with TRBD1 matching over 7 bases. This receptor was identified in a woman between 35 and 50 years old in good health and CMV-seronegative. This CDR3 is CASSSTGFGNQPQHF. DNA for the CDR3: TGTGCCAGCAGTTCGACAGGGTTCGGCAATCAGCCCCAGCATTTT.